Included here is one TCR beta chain sequence, with context. Its antigen is undetermined. A much larger clone lies a single base off, so this may be a read error. TCRdb itself ran the PCR reads through MiXCR, one entry per CDR3 protein. The sample carries 600,000 to 650,000 distinct CDR3 sequences, 15% to 20% recorded once. This record comes from a study of molecular identifiers for immune sequencing clone quantification. Study-level results: Highly expanded clone sizes could be underestimated by identical TCR molecules sharing a barcode.

CDR3 length: 13 amino acids. Germline CDR1 reads SQVTM; CDR2 reads ANQGSEA. The rearrangement links TRBV29-1 to TRBJ2-2; weak D call: TRBD2 (6 bases). The receptor comes from a human donor in good health. Some libraries in this study had Jurkat cell RNA spiked in. Sequences were obtained from naive CD8+ T cells from blood, with Jurkat cell RNA spiked in. Indicated subset: FACS-sorted CD8+CD4-CCR7+CD45RA+ naive T cells. The CDR3 DNA reads TGCAGCGTGATTGGGGGGATCACCGAGGAGCTGTTTTTT. Its protein product is CSVIGGITEELFF.